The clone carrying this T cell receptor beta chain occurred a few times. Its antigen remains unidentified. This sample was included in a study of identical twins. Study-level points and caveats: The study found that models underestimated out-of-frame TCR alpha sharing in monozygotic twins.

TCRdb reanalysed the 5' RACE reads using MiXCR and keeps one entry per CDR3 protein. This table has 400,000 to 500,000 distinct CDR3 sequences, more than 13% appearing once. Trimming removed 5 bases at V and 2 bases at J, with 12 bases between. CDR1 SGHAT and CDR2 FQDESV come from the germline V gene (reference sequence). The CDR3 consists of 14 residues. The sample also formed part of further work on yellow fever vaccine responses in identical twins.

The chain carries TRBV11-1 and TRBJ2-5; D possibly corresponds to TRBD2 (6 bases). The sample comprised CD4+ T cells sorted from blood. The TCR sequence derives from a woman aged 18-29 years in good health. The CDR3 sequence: CASSTAGLQETQYF. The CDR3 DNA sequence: TGTGCCAGCAGCACCGCGGGGCTACAAGAGACCCAGTACTTC.